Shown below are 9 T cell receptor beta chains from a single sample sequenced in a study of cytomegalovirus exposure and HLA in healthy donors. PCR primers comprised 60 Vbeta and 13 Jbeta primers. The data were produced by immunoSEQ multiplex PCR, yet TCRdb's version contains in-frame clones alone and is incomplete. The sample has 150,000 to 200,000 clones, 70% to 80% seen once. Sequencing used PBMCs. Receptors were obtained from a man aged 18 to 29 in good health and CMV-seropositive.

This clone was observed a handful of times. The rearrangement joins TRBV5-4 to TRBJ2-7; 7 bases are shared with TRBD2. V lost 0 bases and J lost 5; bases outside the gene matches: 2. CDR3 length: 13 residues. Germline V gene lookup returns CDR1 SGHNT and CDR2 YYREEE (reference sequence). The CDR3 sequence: CASSLAGGDEQYF. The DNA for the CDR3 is TGTGCCAGCAGCTTGGCTGGGGGGGACGAGCAGTACTTC.

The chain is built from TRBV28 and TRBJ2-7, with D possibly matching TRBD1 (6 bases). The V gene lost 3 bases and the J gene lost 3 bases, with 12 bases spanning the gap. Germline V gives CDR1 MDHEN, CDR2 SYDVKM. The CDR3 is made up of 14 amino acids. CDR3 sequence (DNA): TGTGCCAGCAGTTTGCGGACAGTTAGCTACGAGCAGTACTTC. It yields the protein CASSLRTVSYEQYF.

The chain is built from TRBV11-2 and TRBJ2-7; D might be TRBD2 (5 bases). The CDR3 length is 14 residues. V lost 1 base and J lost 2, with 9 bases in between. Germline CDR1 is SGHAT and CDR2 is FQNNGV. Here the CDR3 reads CASSLAPGTYEQYF. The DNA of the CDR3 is TGTGCCAGCAGCTTAGCCCCGGGAACCTACGAGCAGTACTTC.

CDR3 loop: CASSLMTSSSTDTQYF. The CDR3 coding sequence is TGTGCCAGCAGTTTAATGACTAGCTCTAGCACAGATACGCAGTATTTT. The chain is built from TRBV27 and TRBJ2-3; 7 bases fit TRBD2. This CDR3 comprises 16 residues. Germline values: CDR1 MNHEY, CDR2 SMNVEV (reference sequence). J lost 0 bases, V lost 2 bases, and 5 bases had no gene match.

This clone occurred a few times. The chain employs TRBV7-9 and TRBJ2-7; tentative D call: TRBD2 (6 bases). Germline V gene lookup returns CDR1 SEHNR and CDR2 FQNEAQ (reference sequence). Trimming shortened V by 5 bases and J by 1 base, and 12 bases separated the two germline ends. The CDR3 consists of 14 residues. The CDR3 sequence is CASSATSRSYEQYF. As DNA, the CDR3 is TGTGCCAGCAGCGCGACTAGTAGGTCCTACGAGCAGTACTTC.

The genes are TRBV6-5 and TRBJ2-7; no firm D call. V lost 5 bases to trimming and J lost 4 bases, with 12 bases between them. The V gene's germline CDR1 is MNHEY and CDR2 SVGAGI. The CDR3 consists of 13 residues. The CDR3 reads CASSEVPRYEQYF. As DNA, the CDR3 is TGTGCCAGCAGTGAAGTTCCCAGATACGAGCAGTACTTC.

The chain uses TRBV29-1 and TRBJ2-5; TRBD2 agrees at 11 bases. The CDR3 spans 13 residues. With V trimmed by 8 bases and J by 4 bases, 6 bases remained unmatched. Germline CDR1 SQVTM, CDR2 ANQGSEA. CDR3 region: CSFFSGGVETQYF. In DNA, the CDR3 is TGCAGCTTCTTTAGCGGGGGGGTAGAGACCCAGTACTTC.

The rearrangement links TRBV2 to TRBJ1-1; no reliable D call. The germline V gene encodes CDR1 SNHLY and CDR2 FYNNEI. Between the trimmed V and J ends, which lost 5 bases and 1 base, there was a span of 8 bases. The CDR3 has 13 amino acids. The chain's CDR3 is CASSLARNTEAFF. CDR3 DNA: TGTGCCAGCAGTCTAGCTCGGAACACTGAAGCTTTCTTT.

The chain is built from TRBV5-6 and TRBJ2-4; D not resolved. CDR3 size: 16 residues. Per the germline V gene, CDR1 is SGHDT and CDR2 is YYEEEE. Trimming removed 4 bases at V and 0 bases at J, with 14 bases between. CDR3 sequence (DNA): TGTGCCAGCAGCCCCACTCCCTCCGGAGCCAAAAACATTCAGTACTTC. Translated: CASSPTPSGAKNIQYF. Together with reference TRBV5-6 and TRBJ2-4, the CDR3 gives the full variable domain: DAGVTQSPTHLIKTRGQQVTLRCSPKSGHDTVSWYQQALGQGPQFIFQYYEEEERQRGNFPDRFSGHQFPNYSSELNVNALLLGDSALYLCASSPTPSGAKNIQYFGAGTRLSVL.